The 9 T cell receptor beta chains in this list originate from one sample, sequenced in a study of blood T cell repertoires in COVID-19. The data were produced by immunoSEQ multiplex PCR, yet TCRdb's version contains in-frame clones alone and is incomplete. Of 200,000 to 250,000 clones in the sample, 87% were seen once. What was sequenced was PBMCs or T cells enriched from blood (not recorded which). These receptors were taken from a man aged 25-45 years who had recovered from COVID-19.

The rearrangement joins TRBV12-3 or TRBV12-4 to TRBJ2-1; D ambiguous. V shed 4 bases and J shed 11 bases, with 9 bases lying between them. The CDR3 loop spans 11 amino acids. The CDR3 DNA reads TGTGCCAGCAGTTCCCCTCCTCAGCAGTTCTTC. Protein: CASSSPPQQFF.

V gene TRBV2 combines with J gene TRBJ1-4, with a tentative D call TRBD1 (5 bases). The CDR3 consists of 13 residues. Germline CDR1 reads SNHLY; CDR2 reads FYNNEI. V was trimmed by 8 bases and J by 8 bases, leaving 15 bases between them. The CDR3 DNA is TGTGCCAGCGAACAAGGGGTTTACGAAAAACTGTTTTTT. Residues: CASEQGVYEKLFF. Looking up the rest from reference TRBV2 and TRBJ1-4 gives the full variable domain: EPEVTQTPSHQVTQMGQEVILRCVPISNHLYFYWYRQILGQKVEFLVSFYNNEISEKSEIFDDQFSVERPDGSNFTLKIRSTKLEDSAMYFCASEQGVYEKLFFGSGTQLSVL.

The J gene is TRBJ1-5, the V gene TRBV7-8, with 10 bases lining up with TRBD1. CDR1 is SGHVS and CDR2 is FQNEAQ in the germline V gene. V was clipped by 5 bases and J by 1 base; unmatched bases: 5. The CDR3 covers 16 residues. The CDR3 DNA is TGTGCCAGCAGCGGAGGGACAGGGGTGAGCAATCAGCCCCAGCATTTT. Amino acid sequence: CASSGGTGVSNQPQHF.

This clone was observed a few times. CDR3 sequence reads: CASSYSGNRGYYGYTF. CDR3 nucleotides: TGTGCCAGCAGTTACTCGGGGAACAGGGGATACTATGGCTACACCTTC. V usage is TRBV6-5 and J usage is TRBJ1-2; 7 nucleotides match TRBD1. From germline, CDR1 is MNHEY and CDR2 SVGAGI. J lost 3 bases, V lost 0 bases, and 7 bases had no gene match. The CDR3 has 16 amino acids.

The chain joins TRBV6-5 to TRBJ1-3; no clear D. Trimming pared 6 bases from V and 0 bases from J, leaving 6 bases between. Germline V gene data show CDR1 as MNHEY and CDR2 as SVGAGI. The CDR3 is 13 residues long. The CDR3 sequence is CASRVSSGNTIYF. The CDR3, as DNA: TGTGCCAGCAGGGTTAGCTCTGGAAACACCATATATTTT.

Written as DNA, the CDR3 is TGTGCCAGCAGTCGTAGTCCCTACGAGCAGTACTTC. Translation: CASSRSPYEQYF. The chain employs TRBV27 and TRBJ2-7; D not resolved. CDR1 and CDR2 from the germline V gene are MNHEY and SMNVEV (reference sequence). V lost 5 bases, J lost 2 bases, and 7 bases lay in between. This CDR3 has 12 amino acids.

The genes are TRBV10-3 and TRBJ2-3, with 7 bases fitting TRBD1. V shed 10 bases and J 0 bases; nucleotides not matched to a gene: 7. This CDR3 spans 14 amino acids. Per germline, CDR1 ENHRY and CDR2 SYGVKD. CDR3 residues: CASRDRPSTDTQYF. The CDR3 bases are TGTGCCAGCAGGGACAGACCTAGCACAGATACGCAGTATTTT.

V gene TRBV3-1 (or the pseudogene TRBV3-2) combines with J gene TRBJ2-3; D possibly corresponds to TRBD1 (6 bases). The germline gives CDR1 LGHDT, CDR2 YNNKEL (reference sequence). The CDR3 runs to 15 residues. The V and J ends lost 6 bases and 5 bases respectively, with 18 bases between them. CDR3 amino acids: CASSDRNRAQDTQYF. The DNA of the CDR3 is TGTGCCAGCAGTGATCGGAACAGGGCCCAAGATACGCAGTATTTT.

The V gene is TRBV13, the J gene TRBJ2-7, with TRBD2 identical over 9 bases. The germline CDR1 and CDR2 sequences are PRHDT and FYEKMQ (reference sequence). V lost 2 bases to trimming and J lost 2 bases; unmatched junction nucleotides: 13. The CDR3 is 18 residues long. As DNA, the CDR3 is TGTGCCAGCAGCTTAACGGGGGGTAGCGGGGGCCCCACCTACGAGCAGTACTTC. It codes for CASSLTGGSGGPTYEQYF.